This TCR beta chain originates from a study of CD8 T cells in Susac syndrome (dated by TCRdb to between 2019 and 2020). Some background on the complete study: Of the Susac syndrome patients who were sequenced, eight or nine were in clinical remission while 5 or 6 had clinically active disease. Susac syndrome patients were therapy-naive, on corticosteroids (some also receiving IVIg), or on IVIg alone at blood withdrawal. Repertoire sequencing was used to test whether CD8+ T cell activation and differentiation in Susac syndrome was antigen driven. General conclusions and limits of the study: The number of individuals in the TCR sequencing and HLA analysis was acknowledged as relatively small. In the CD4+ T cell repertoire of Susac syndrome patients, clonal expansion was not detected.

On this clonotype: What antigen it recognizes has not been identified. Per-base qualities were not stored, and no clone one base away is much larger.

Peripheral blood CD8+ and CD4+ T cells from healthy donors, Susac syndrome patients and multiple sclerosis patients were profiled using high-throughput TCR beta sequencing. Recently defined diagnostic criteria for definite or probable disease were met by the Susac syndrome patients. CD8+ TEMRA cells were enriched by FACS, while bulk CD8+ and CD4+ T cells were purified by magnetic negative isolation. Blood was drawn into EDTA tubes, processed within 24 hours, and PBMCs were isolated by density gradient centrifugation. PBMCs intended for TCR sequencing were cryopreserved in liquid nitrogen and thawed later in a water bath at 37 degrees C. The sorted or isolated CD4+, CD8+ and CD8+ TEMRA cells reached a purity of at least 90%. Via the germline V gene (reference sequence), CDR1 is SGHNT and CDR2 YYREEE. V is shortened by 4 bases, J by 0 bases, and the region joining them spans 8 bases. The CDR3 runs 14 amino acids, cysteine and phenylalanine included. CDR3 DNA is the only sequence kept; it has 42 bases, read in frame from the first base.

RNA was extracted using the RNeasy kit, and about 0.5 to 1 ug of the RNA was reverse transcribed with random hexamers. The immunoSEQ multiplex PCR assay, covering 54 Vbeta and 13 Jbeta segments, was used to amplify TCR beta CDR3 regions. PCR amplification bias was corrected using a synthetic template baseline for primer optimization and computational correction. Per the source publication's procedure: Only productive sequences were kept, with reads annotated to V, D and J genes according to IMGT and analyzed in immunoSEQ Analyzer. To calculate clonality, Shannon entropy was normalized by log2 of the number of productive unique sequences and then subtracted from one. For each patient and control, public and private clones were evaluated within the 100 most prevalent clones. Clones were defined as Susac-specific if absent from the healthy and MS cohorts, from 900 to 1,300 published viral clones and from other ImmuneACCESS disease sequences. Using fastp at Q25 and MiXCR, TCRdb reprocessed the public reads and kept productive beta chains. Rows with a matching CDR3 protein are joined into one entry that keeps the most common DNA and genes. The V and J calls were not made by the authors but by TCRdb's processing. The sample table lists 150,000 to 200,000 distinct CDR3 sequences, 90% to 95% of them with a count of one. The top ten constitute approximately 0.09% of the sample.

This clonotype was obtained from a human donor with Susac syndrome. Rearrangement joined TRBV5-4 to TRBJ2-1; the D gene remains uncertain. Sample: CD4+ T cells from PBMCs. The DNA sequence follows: TGTGCCAGCAGCATTGGAAGCTCCTACAATGAGCAGTTCTTC. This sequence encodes CASSIGSSYNEQFF.